The next 17 T cell receptor beta chains were all read from a single sample in a study of HIV-infected patients and healthy controls. Whole blood was used without fractionation, so all unsorted peripheral T cells were included. cDNA was made from about 510 ng RNA using alpha and beta constant primers. Using multiplexing indices, alpha and beta chain libraries were generated apart by chain-specific third strand synthesis. TCRdb itself ran the 5' RACE reads through MiXCR, one entry per CDR3 protein. This table has around 18,000 distinct CDR3 sequences, roughly a tenth appearing once. Sequenced material: blood. The receptors were gathered from an adult in good health.

The table lists this clonotype with a few counts. V usage is TRBV19 and J usage is TRBJ2-2; 8 nucleotides align to TRBD2. Germline V CDR1 and CDR2: LNHDA, SQIVND (reference sequence). CDR3 length: 12 amino acids. V lost 9 bases and J lost 5; bases outside the gene matches: 2. CDR3 coding DNA: TGTGCCAGCCGGGGGGGAACCGGGGAGCTGTTTTTT. Encoded protein: CASRGGTGELFF.

This clonotype is medium-sized within its sample. The chain is built from TRBV29-1 and TRBJ2-3; D possibly matches TRBD1 or TRBD2 (5 bases each). Germline V CDR1 and CDR2: SQVTM, ANQGSEA. There are 12 residues in the CDR3. V lost 7 bases and J 5 bases, leaving 13 bases between the germline ends. The CDR3 DNA follows: TGCAGCGGCTGGGACCGGGGAGATACGCAGTATTTT. Its protein is CSGWDRGDTQYF.

This clonotype was seen ten or more times. The chain is built from TRBV11-2 and TRBJ1-5; D unresolved. The CDR3 spans 13 residues. V lost 5 bases and J lost 1, with 6 bases in between. Germline CDR1 reads SGHAT; CDR2 reads FQNNGV. CDR3 in amino acids: CASSRESNQPQHF. In nucleotides, the CDR3 is TGTGCCAGCAGCAGGGAGAGCAATCAGCCCCAGCATTTT.

This clonotype is deemed medium-sized (0.01 to 0.1%). The rearrangement joins TRBV7-9 to TRBJ2-7; no definite D call. The CDR3 spans 12 residues. Germline V gene lookup returns CDR1 SEHNR and CDR2 FQNEAQ (reference sequence). V was clipped by 3 bases and J by 6 bases, with 9 bases between them. The chain's CDR3 is CASSLLASEQYF. The DNA of the CDR3 is TGTGCCAGCAGCTTGTTGGCAAGCGAGCAGTACTTC.

This sequence joins TRBV14 and TRBJ2-7; TRBD2 matches at 8 bases. Trimming removed 1 base from V and 9 bases from J; junction bases left unmatched: 8. This CDR3 contains 14 residues. CDR1 and CDR2 (germline): SGHDN, FVKESK. The CDR3 region has the DNA TGTGCCAGCAGCCAAGGAACTAGCGGCGCGCGGCAGTACTTC. This sequence encodes CASSQGTSGARQYF.

The V gene is TRBV10-3, the J gene TRBJ2-7; 10 bases are a match to TRBD2. The CDR3 sequence is 14 residues long. From germline, CDR1 is ENHRY and CDR2 SYGVKD. Trimming took 6 bases from V and 2 from J; bases not matched to a gene: 4. CDR3 amino acids: CAISRTSGTYEQYF. In DNA form, the CDR3 reads TGTGCCATCAGCCGGACTAGCGGTACCTACGAGCAGTACTTC.

Judged by abundance, this clonotype is medium-sized. The rearrangement links TRBV11-2 to TRBJ2-3, with 7 bases fitting TRBD2. After removal of 8 bases from V and 4 bases from J, the junction contained 6 bases not matched to a gene. The CDR3 is made up of 13 amino acids. Germline V lookup: CDR1 SGHAT, CDR2 FQNNGV. CDR3 nucleotides: TGTGCCAGCGGGGCGGGAGCTTCAGATACGCAGTATTTT. Its translation: CASGAGASDTQYF.

This clonotype showed up many times. This sequence joins TRBV5-1 and TRBJ2-3, with D maybe TRBD2 (5 bases). Germline CDR1 SGHRS, CDR2 YFSETQ. The CDR3 spans 15 residues. The germline V and J ends were trimmed by 4 bases and 0 bases, with 12 bases remaining between them. The DNA for the CDR3 is TGCGCCAGCAGCACCTATGGACTCAGCACAGATACGCAGTATTTT. As protein: CASSTYGLSTDTQYF.

This chain links TRBV7-8 with TRBJ1-5, with D perhaps TRBD1 (5 bases). From germline, CDR1 is SGHVS and CDR2 FQNEAQ. The length of the CDR3 is 13 residues. Trimming removed 4 bases at V and 5 bases at J, with 9 bases between. CDR3 loop: CASSSQGHQPQHF. DNA for the CDR3: TGTGCCAGCAGCTCCCAGGGACATCAGCCCCAGCATTTT.

This clonotype has at least ten counts. This sequence joins TRBV7-9 and TRBJ2-7; D ambiguous. V was shortened by 1 base and J by 7 bases, with 5 bases between the two germline ends. The CDR3 spans 11 residues. Per the germline V gene, CDR1 is SEHNR and CDR2 is FQNEAQ (reference sequence). The CDR3 nucleotides read TGTGCCAGCAGCTTAGGCAGAGAGCAGTACTTC. Translated, it gives CASSLGREQYF.

This clonotype has a count of ten or more. Here the CDR3 DNA reads TGCAGCGTTGTAAGGTCGGAGGCAGATACGCAGTATTTT. Translating it yields CSVVRSEADTQYF. This sequence joins TRBV29-1 and TRBJ2-3; D is perhaps TRBD2 (5 bases). This CDR3 is 13 amino acids long. Germline V gene data show CDR1 as SQVTM and CDR2 as ANQGSEA. Trimming removed 4 bases from V and 4 bases from J, with 12 bases in between.

This clonotype was counted ten times or more. The rearrangement joins TRBV5-1 to TRBJ2-5; D perhaps matches TRBD2 (6 bases). CDR1 SGHRS and CDR2 YFSETQ come from the germline V gene. The germline V and J ends were trimmed by 4 bases and 4 bases, with 14 bases remaining between them. The CDR3 runs to 14 residues. CDR3 in DNA: TGCGCCAGCAGCCGGGGAGGCGTTTTAGAGACCCAGTACTTC. Its protein product is CASSRGGVLETQYF.

J is TRBJ2-3 and V is TRBV11-2, with TRBD2 matching 7 bases. CDR1 is SGHAT, CDR2 FQNNGV, per germline. This CDR3 contains 16 residues. Trimming cost V 4 bases and J 3 bases; bases outside gene matches: 10. The CDR3 coding sequence is TGTGCCAGCAGCTACTCTTTACTAGCGCCAACAGATACGCAGTATTTT. Its protein is CASSYSLLAPTDTQYF.

V and J are TRBV19 and TRBJ2-5, with 9 bases fitting TRBD2. J was trimmed by 4 bases and V by 10 bases; bases with no gene match: 13. CDR3 length equals 15 residues. Germline loops: CDR1 LNHDA, CDR2 SQIVND (reference sequence). In DNA, the CDR3 is TGTGCCAATACCTCGGTGGCGGGAGGGATAGAGACCCAGTACTTC. Its translation: CANTSVAGGIETQYF.

This clonotype was observed at least ten times. This chain connects TRBV20-1 to TRBJ2-1, with 8 bases identical to TRBD2. The CDR3 extends over 13 amino acids. Germline values: CDR1 DFQATT, CDR2 SNEGSKA (reference sequence). V shed 0 bases, J shed 6 bases, and the junction held 1 base outside the gene matches. The CDR3 is CSARDLAGNEQFF. The CDR3 region has the DNA TGCAGTGCTAGAGATCTAGCGGGCAATGAGCAGTTCTTC.

Ten or more counts support this clonotype. The rearrangement links TRBV15 to TRBJ2-5; D tentatively fits TRBD1 or TRBD2 (5 bases each). The CDR3 contains 16 residues. Trimming removed 4 bases from V and 7 bases from J, with 22 bases in between. Germline V gene data show CDR1 as LNHNV and CDR2 as YYDKDF (reference sequence). The CDR3 nucleotides are TGTGCCACCAGCAACCAAGTGGGACGGAGCCGAGGGACCCAGTACTTC. The encoded protein is CATSNQVGRSRGTQYF.

V gene TRBV18 combines with J gene TRBJ2-1; D is unclear. Between the trimmed V and J ends, which lost 3 bases and 5 bases, there was a span of 14 bases. CDR1 KGHSH and CDR2 LQKENI come from the germline V gene. This CDR3 spans 15 amino acids. CDR3 residues: CASSPQGGLNNEQFF. DNA of the CDR3: TGTGCCAGCTCACCTCAAGGTGGTCTAAACAATGAGCAGTTCTTC.